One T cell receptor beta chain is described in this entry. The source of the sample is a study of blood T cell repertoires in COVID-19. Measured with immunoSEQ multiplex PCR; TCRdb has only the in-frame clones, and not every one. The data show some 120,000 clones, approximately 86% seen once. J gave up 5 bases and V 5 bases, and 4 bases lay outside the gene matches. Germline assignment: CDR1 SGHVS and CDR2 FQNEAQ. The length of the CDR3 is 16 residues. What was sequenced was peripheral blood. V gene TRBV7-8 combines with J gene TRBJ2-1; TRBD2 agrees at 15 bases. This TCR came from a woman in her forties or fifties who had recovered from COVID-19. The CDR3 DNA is TGTGCCAGCAGCCCGGGGACTAGCGGGAGGCACAATGAGCAGTTCTTC. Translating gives CASSPGTSGRHNEQFF.